The 22 T cell receptor beta chains below come from one sample, sequenced in a study of T cell repertoires in cytomegalovirus infection. These receptors have no known antigen. TCRdb processed the reads anew with MiXCR; each CDR3 protein has one entry. The sample has 100,000 or so distinct CDR3 sequences; roughly 40% are singletons. This specimen consisted of CD8+ T cells from cultured PBMCs, obtained from culture after CMV antigen stimulation. The source of these receptors is a human donor in good health (CMV status not recorded). Some clones in this sample may be carry-over from other donors' samples.

This clonotype has just a few counts. CDR3 in amino acids: CASSLALRVSTEAFF. CDR3 in DNA: TGTGCCAGCAGCTTAGCCCTCAGGGTAAGCACTGAAGCTTTCTTT. V usage is TRBV7-6 and J usage is TRBJ1-1; TRBD1 might be the D (5 bases). CDR1 is SGHVS, CDR2 FNYEAQ, per germline. This CDR3 spans 15 amino acids. V was shortened by 0 bases and J by 4 bases, with 12 bases between the two germline ends.

This clonotype was seen a handful of times. CDR3 coding DNA: TGTGCCAGCAGCTGGTGGGGGTGGGAGACCCAGTACTTC. It encodes CASSWWGWETQYF. This chain links TRBV5-4 with TRBJ2-5; either TRBD1 or TRBD2 may fit D (5 bases each). From germline, CDR1 is SGHNT and CDR2 YYREEE (reference sequence). Trimming took 3 bases from V and 5 from J, leaving 11 bases between them. The CDR3 is 13 amino acids. Based on the CDR3 plus reference TRBV5-4 and TRBJ2-5, the full variable domain is ETGVTQSPTHLIKTRGQQVTLRCSSQSGHNTVSWYQQALGQGPQFIFQYYREEENGRGNFPPRFSGLQFPNYSSELNVNALELDDSALYLCASSWWGWETQYFGPGTRLLVL.

The chain combines TRBV4-1 with TRBJ1-5, with D uncertain. Trimming shortened V by 0 bases and J by 0 bases, and 6 bases separated the two germline ends. The CDR3 extends over 15 amino acids. Germline loops: CDR1 MGHRA, CDR2 YSYEKL. The CDR3 bases are TGCGCCAGCAGCCAAGAGCTATTTAGCAATCAGCCCCAGCATTTT. This codes for CASSQELFSNQPQHF.

This clonotype was seen repeatedly, ten times or more. The chain carries TRBV7-2 and TRBJ2-3; 11 nucleotides align to TRBD2. This CDR3 is 15 amino acids long. J lost 5 bases, V lost 4 bases, and 5 bases had no gene match. The germline gives CDR1 SGHTA, CDR2 FQGNSA. CDR3: CASSYSGGALDTQYF. The CDR3 DNA sequence: TGTGCCAGCAGCTATAGCGGGGGGGCCCTAGATACGCAGTATTTT.

This clonotype was counted only a few times. This chain connects TRBV18 to TRBJ2-5, with 10 bases aligning to TRBD1. Germline V lookup: CDR1 KGHSH, CDR2 LQKENI. The CDR3 is 16 residues long. Losses at the gene ends were 2 bases for V and 4 bases for J; bases not matched to a gene: 7. The CDR3 region is CASSPFPGQGTETQYF. In nucleotides, the CDR3 is TGTGCCAGCTCACCATTTCCGGGACAGGGGACAGAGACCCAGTACTTC. Supplemented by reference TRBV18 and TRBJ2-5, the full variable domain reads NAGVMQNPRHLVRRRGQEARLRCSPMKGHSHVYWYRQLPEEGLKFMVYLQKENIIDESGMPKERFSAEFPKEGPSILRIQQVVRGDSAAYFCASSPFPGQGTETQYFGPGTRLLVL.

This clonotype was found a few times. V and J are TRBV11-2 and TRBJ2-3; D is unclear. The CDR3 has 14 residues. CDR1 and CDR2 from the germline V gene are SGHAT and FQNNGV. Trimming left V 3 bases short and J 4 bases short, with 11 bases between. The chain's CDR3 is CASSFYGSADTQYF. DNA of the CDR3: TGTGCCAGCAGCTTCTACGGTTCAGCAGATACGCAGTATTTT.

This clonotype occurred a few times. This sequence joins TRBV9 and TRBJ1-3, with TRBD1 as a possible D gene (5 bases). The CDR3 runs 15 residues. Trimming cost V 0 bases and J 0 bases, with 7 bases left between them. Germline CDR1 SGDLS, CDR2 YYNGEE. The CDR3 DNA reads TGTGCCAGCAGCGTAGACAGGTCCTCTGGAAACACCATATATTTT. Protein product: CASSVDRSSGNTIYF.

The gene calls are TRBV20-1 and TRBJ1-4; possible D gene TRBD1, 5 bases. V was shortened by 0 bases and J by 14 bases, with 13 bases between the two germline ends. Germline values: CDR1 DFQATT, CDR2 SNEGSKA (reference sequence). The CDR3 totals 12 residues. This CDR3 is CSARDGAVRLFF. The CDR3 DNA is TGCAGTGCTAGAGATGGGGCCGTGCGGCTGTTTTTT.

This clonotype appeared a few times. V is TRBV7-8 and J is TRBJ2-7, with 12 bases matching TRBD2. Germline trimming cut 5 bases from V and 2 bases from J; bases unmatched to any gene: 7. Germline values: CDR1 SGHVS, CDR2 FQNEAQ. The CDR3 is 16 amino acids. In DNA, the CDR3 is TGTGCCAGCAGCCCCCCACTAGCGGGGGGCACCTACGAGCAGTACTTC. Residues: CASSPPLAGGTYEQYF.

The chain combines TRBV7-9 with TRBJ1-4; D is ambiguous. Germline V gives CDR1 SEHNR, CDR2 FQNEAQ (reference sequence). Trimming pared 3 bases from V and 0 bases from J, leaving 8 bases between. This CDR3 contains 15 residues. CDR3 sequence: CASSFSGATNEKLFF. Written as DNA, the CDR3 is TGTGCCAGCAGCTTCTCCGGTGCAACTAATGAAAAACTGTTTTTT.

The chain carries TRBV11-2 and TRBJ1-1, with 7 bases lining up with TRBD1. The V gene end was trimmed by 3 bases and the J gene end by 5 bases; junction bases not matched to a gene: 15. This CDR3 is built from 17 residues. Looked up from germline, CDR1 is SGHAT and CDR2 is FQNNGV. The CDR3 region is CASSLNDRVLRMTEAFF. The CDR3 coding sequence is TGTGCCAGCAGCTTGAATGACAGGGTCTTGAGGATGACTGAAGCTTTCTTT.

The genes are TRBV27 and TRBJ1-1; D call uncertain. Germline-derived CDR1 and CDR2 are MNHEY and SMNVEV (reference sequence). V lost 3 bases and J 4 bases, leaving 9 bases between the germline ends. The CDR3 length is 13 residues. The DNA for the CDR3 is TGTGCCAGCAGTTTGATGATTTTCACTGAAGCTTTCTTT. Residues: CASSLMIFTEAFF.

This clonotype was seen ten or more times. This chain connects TRBV19 to TRBJ1-1; no clear D gene. Germline loops: CDR1 LNHDA, CDR2 SQIVND (reference sequence). This CDR3 is 12 amino acids long. The ends were cut back, 1 base at V and 8 bases at J, with 8 bases in the middle. Written as DNA, the CDR3 is TGTGCCAGTAGTATAGGGCCCGGGGAAGCTTTCTTT. Protein: CASSIGPGEAFF. The variable domain in full, with the rest retrieved from reference TRBV19 and TRBJ1-1, is DGGITQSPKYLFRKEGQNVTLSCEQNLNHDAMYWYRQDPGQGLRLIYYSQIVNDFQKGDIAEGYSVSREKKESFPLTVTSAQKNPTAFYLCASSIGPGEAFFGQGTRLTVV.

This chain connects TRBV4-1 to TRBJ1-4; D call uncertain. The CDR3 covers 13 residues. The V end was cut by 1 base, the J end by 7 bases, with 7 bases between. Germline loops: CDR1 MGHRA, CDR2 YSYEKL. Here the CDR3 reads CASSQAPGEKLFF. The CDR3 nucleotides are TGCGCCAGCAGCCAAGCCCCTGGTGAAAAACTGTTTTTT.

The chain employs TRBV6-2 or TRBV6-3 and TRBJ2-1, with D tentatively TRBD2 (6 bases). Germline V lookup: CDR1 MNHEY, CDR2 SVGEGT. Trimming removed 4 bases from V and 7 bases from J, with 14 bases in between. The CDR3 is 14 amino acids. Here the CDR3 reads CASSSTGGRNEQFF. In DNA, the CDR3 is TGTGCCAGCAGTTCGACCGGGGGTAGGAATGAGCAGTTCTTC.

This sequence joins TRBV5-1 and TRBJ1-1, with a possible D match to TRBD1 (5 bases). The CDR3 spans 14 residues. The V end was cut by 4 bases, the J end by 6 bases, with 16 bases between. Germline loops: CDR1 SGHRS, CDR2 YFSETQ. The CDR3 region is CASSLSGWGAEAFF. The CDR3 DNA reads TGCGCCAGCAGCCTATCGGGGTGGGGCGCTGAAGCTTTCTTT.

This chain connects TRBV11-2 to TRBJ2-1; D unresolved. The CDR3 has 15 amino acids. The germline V gene has CDR1 SGHAT and CDR2 FQNNGV. The V gene lost 2 bases and the J gene lost 0 bases, with 8 bases spanning the gap. In DNA, the CDR3 is TGTGCCAGCAGCTTATTCGTTGACTCCTACAATGAGCAGTTCTTC. This codes for CASSLFVDSYNEQFF.

This sequence joins TRBV4-1 and TRBJ1-3, with 11 bases fitting TRBD1. V lost 1 base to trimming and J lost 4 bases; unmatched junction nucleotides: 3. Germline CDR1 MGHRA, CDR2 YSYEKL. This CDR3 contains 16 residues. CDR3 in DNA: TGCGCCAGCAGCCAAGCCGGGACAGGGGGAGGAAACACCATATATTTT. Translated, it gives CASSQAGTGGGNTIYF.

A few counts support this clonotype. This chain connects TRBV25-1 to TRBJ2-5, with 12 bases lining up with TRBD2. Germline V gene sequence: CDR1 MGHDK, CDR2 SYGVNS. The V and J ends lost 5 bases and 0 bases, in that order; junction bases with no gene match: 4. There are 16 residues in the CDR3. The chain's CDR3 is CASSPWTSGDQETQYF. The CDR3 DNA reads TGTGCCAGCAGTCCTTGGACTAGCGGGGACCAAGAGACCCAGTACTTC. The full variable domain, its missing parts supplied by reference TRBV25-1 and TRBJ2-5, is EADIYQTPRYLVIGTGKKITLECSQTMGHDKMYWYQQDPGMELHLIHYSYGVNSTEKGDLSSESTVSRIRTEHFPLTLESARPSHTSQYLCASSPWTSGDQETQYFGPGTRLLVL.

Ten or more counts support this clonotype. V gene TRBV28 combines with J gene TRBJ2-7; 7 bases are a match to TRBD2. The CDR3 is made up of 14 amino acids. After removal of 10 bases from V and 0 bases from J, the junction contained 9 bases not matched to a gene. Germline CDR1 and CDR2: MDHEN and SYDVKM. This CDR3 reads CATTTGGLSYEQYF. In nucleotides, the CDR3 is TGTGCCACCACGACGGGGGGACTCTCCTACGAGCAGTACTTC.

CDR3 bases: TGTGCCAGCAGTTTAGTCTCTCGGGATGGCTACACCTTC. Residues: CASSLVSRDGYTF. The chain joins TRBV12-3 or TRBV12-4 to TRBJ1-2; D not certain. V was trimmed by 1 base and J by 6 bases, leaving 9 bases between them. There are 13 residues in the CDR3.

The rearrangement links TRBV7-9 to TRBJ2-7, with D perhaps matching TRBD1 (5 bases). This CDR3 is 13 amino acids long. Trimming stripped 3 bases from V and 4 bases from J, with 10 bases between. Germline CDR1 is SEHNR and CDR2 is FQNEAQ (reference sequence). CDR3 loop: CASSFQGVYEQYF. Written as DNA, the CDR3 is TGTGCCAGCAGCTTTCAAGGGGTGTACGAGCAGTACTTC.